Listed here are 28 T cell receptor beta chains from one sample, sequenced in a study of cytomegalovirus exposure and HLA in healthy donors. Sequenced by immunoSEQ multiplex PCR; TCRdb stores in-frame clones only, minus some. The data contain about 330,000 clones, roughly 87% of them singletons. The sample taken for sequencing was PBMCs. These receptor sequences come from a woman aged 25 to 39 in good health and CMV-seropositive.

The chain's CDR3 is CASSQRQGDRSNEQFF. The CDR3 coding sequence is TGTGCCAGCAGTCAACGACAGGGGGATCGATCCAATGAGCAGTTCTTC. The chain recombines TRBV6-6 with TRBJ2-1; TRBD1 agrees at 9 bases. V lost 5 bases and J lost 6; bases outside the gene matches: 11. Germline V gene sequence: CDR1 MNHNY, CDR2 SVGAGI (reference sequence). The CDR3 loop spans 16 amino acids.

This chain connects TRBV28 to TRBJ1-5; D is ambiguous. V was shortened by 5 bases and J by 3 bases, with 14 bases between the two germline ends. The CDR3 runs 15 residues. Germline CDR1 reads MDHEN; CDR2 reads SYDVKM. CDR3 protein: CASSLSLGPNQPQHF. The DNA of the CDR3 is TGTGCCAGCAGTCTAAGTTTGGGCCCCAATCAGCCCCAGCATTTT.

V and J are TRBV11-2 and TRBJ2-1; possibly TRBD1 for D (5 bases). Per germline, CDR1 SGHAT and CDR2 FQNNGV. The germline V and J ends were trimmed by 5 bases and 5 bases, with 16 bases remaining between them. The length of the CDR3 is 15 residues. This CDR3 is CASSVGASPNNEQFF. Written as DNA, the CDR3 is TGTGCCAGCAGCGTAGGGGCTAGTCCCAACAATGAGCAGTTCTTC.

Concerning this clone itself: Other DNA sequences of this sample code for an identical CDR3. The J gene is TRBJ2-3, the V gene TRBV9; D remains unclear. Looked up from germline, CDR1 is SGDLS and CDR2 is YYNGEE. The CDR3 runs to 16 residues. V lost 2 bases and J 0 bases, leaving 13 bases between the germline ends. This CDR3 is CASSVAGGPSTDTQYF. The DNA of the CDR3 is TGTGCCAGCAGCGTCGCCGGCGGTCCTAGCACAGATACGCAGTATTTT. The full variable domain, its missing parts supplied by reference TRBV9 and TRBJ2-3, is DSGVTQTPKHLITATGQRVTLRCSPRSGDLSVYWYQQSLDQGLQFLIQYYNGEERAKGNILERFSAQQFPDLHSELNLSSLELGDSALYFCASSVAGGPSTDTQYFGPGTRLTVL.

The chain employs TRBV6-1 and TRBJ2-3; D may be TRBD2 (6 bases). The CDR3 runs 13 residues. Trimming shortened V by 4 bases and J by 8 bases, and 13 bases separated the two germline ends. Germline values: CDR1 MNHNS, CDR2 SASEGT. The CDR3 loop reads CASSGVAGSTQYF. The CDR3 DNA sequence: TGTGCCAGCAGTGGGGTGGCGGGGTCTACGCAGTATTTT.

The rearrangement joins TRBV4-2 to TRBJ2-7; D perhaps matches TRBD1 (6 bases). Germline CDR1 and CDR2: LGHNA and YNFKEQ. V gave up 0 bases and J gave up 0 bases, with 15 bases separating them. This CDR3 comprises 17 residues. CDR3 DNA sequence: TGTGCCAGCAGCCAAGATTGGGCAGGGGCGAGCTCCTACGAGCAGTACTTC. Translated, it gives CASSQDWAGASSYEQYF.

The V call is TRBV29-1, the J call TRBJ2-5, with D unclear. Germline CDR1 and CDR2: SQVTM and ANQGSEA. The V end was cut by 7 bases, the J end by 5 bases, with 17 bases between. This CDR3 has 13 residues. The CDR3 loop reads CSAPTEVGETQYF. Here the CDR3 DNA reads TGCAGCGCTCCCACCGAGGTAGGGGAGACCCAGTACTTC.

This rearrangement joins TRBV30 to TRBJ2-3, with TRBD1 as a possible D gene (6 bases). The ends were cut back, 3 bases at V and 1 base at J, with 23 bases in the middle. The CDR3 is 18 amino acids. Germline values: CDR1 GTSNPN, CDR2 SVGIG (reference sequence). The CDR3 is CAWSRTDSRWVRTDTQYF. In nucleotides, the CDR3 is TGTGCCTGGAGCAGGACAGATTCCCGATGGGTACGCACAGATACGCAGTATTTT. The entire variable domain, with the rest obtained from reference TRBV30 and TRBJ2-3, is as follows: SQTIHQWPATLVQPVGSPLSLECTVEGTSNPNLYWYRQAAGRGLQLLFYSVGIGQISSEVPQNLSASRPQDRQFILSSKKLLLSDSGFYLCAWSRTDSRWVRTDTQYFGPGTRLTVL.

This clone showed up just once. The chain carries TRBV6-5 and TRBJ2-2; D may be TRBD1 or TRBD2 (5 bases each). The CDR3 is 15 amino acids. The germline CDR1 and CDR2 sequences are MNHEY and SVGAGI. The V end lost 1 base, the J end lost 5 bases, and 11 bases lay between the germline ends. The CDR3 here is CASSYWGSETGELFF. The CDR3 region has the DNA TGTGCCAGCAGTTACTGGGGGAGTGAGACCGGGGAGCTGTTTTTT.

V gene TRBV29-1 combines with J gene TRBJ2-1; 8 bases agree with TRBD2. Germline CDR1 reads SQVTM; CDR2 reads ANQGSEA. V dropped 4 bases and J dropped 7; count of bases not matched to a gene: 6. CDR3 length: 13 amino acids. The CDR3 DNA reads as TGCAGCGTTGCGGCGGGGGGCGGTAATGAGCAGTTCTTC. This encodes CSVAAGGGNEQFF.

V and J are TRBV15 and TRBJ2-7; a possible D gene is TRBD2 (5 bases). The CDR3 loop spans 13 amino acids. V was trimmed by 1 base and J by 1 base, leaving 5 bases between them. CDR1 and CDR2 from the germline V gene are LNHNV and YYDKDF (reference sequence). CDR3 in amino acids: CATSRGGSYEQYF. The CDR3 DNA reads as TGTGCCACCAGCAGAGGAGGGTCCTACGAGCAGTACTTC. The variable domain in full, completed from reference TRBV15 and TRBJ2-7, reads DAMVIQNPRYQVTQFGKPVTLSCSQTLNHNVMYWYQQKSSQAPKLLFHYYDKDFNNEADTPDNFQSRRPNTSFCFLDIRSPGLGDTAMYLCATSRGGSYEQYFGPGTRLTVT.

This clone was picked up one time. The chain has TRBV18 and TRBJ1-2, with 7 bases fitting TRBD1. Germline trimming cut 3 bases from V and 2 bases from J; bases unmatched to any gene: 6. CDR1 is KGHSH and CDR2 is LQKENI in the germline V gene. The CDR3 covers 15 residues. The CDR3 bases are TGTGCCAGCTCACCCCCCGGGACAGTCAACTATGGCTACACCTTC. Its protein product is CASSPPGTVNYGYTF.

The gene calls are TRBV18 and TRBJ1-4; TRBD1 matches 7 bases. J gave up 5 bases and V 6 bases, and 6 bases lay outside the gene matches. This CDR3 is 14 amino acids long. From germline, CDR1 is KGHSH and CDR2 LQKENI. The CDR3: CASSLTGTNEKLFF. The DNA for the CDR3 is TGTGCCAGCTCTCTGACAGGGACGAATGAAAAACTGTTTTTT.

This chain's CDR3 is CASSPSGTPGASIYF. CDR3 in DNA: TGTGCCAGCAGCCCCTCCGGGACACCAGGCGCGTCCATATATTTT. The chain uses TRBV9 and TRBJ1-3; D is perhaps TRBD1 (6 bases). In germline, CDR1 is SGDLS, CDR2 YYNGEE. V lost 4 bases to trimming and J lost 11 bases, with 22 bases between them. CDR3 size: 15 residues.

In its sample, this clone was seen once. This chain links TRBV5-1 with TRBJ2-5; 12 nucleotides agree with TRBD2. The V gene's germline CDR1 is SGHRS and CDR2 YFSETQ. This CDR3 region has 18 residues. With 0 bases clipped from V and 4 bases from J, the junction kept 10 bases outside the gene matches. CDR3 nucleotide sequence: TGCGCCAGCAGCTTGGTAGCTAGCGGGGGGGCAAGCCCAGAGACCCAGTACTTC. This gives the protein CASSLVASGGASPETQYF. Full variable domain (rest looked up from reference TRBV5-1 and TRBJ2-5): KAGVTQTPRYLIKTRGQQVTLSCSPISGHRSVSWYQQTPGQGLQFLFEYFSETQRNKGNFPGRFSGRQFSNSRSEMNVSTLELGDSALYLCASSLVASGGASPETQYFGPGTRLLVL.

CDR3 sequence (DNA): TGCAGCGTTGGGGAGCATAGTGTCTACGAGCAGTACTTC. Its protein product is CSVGEHSVYEQYF. The genes are TRBV29-1 and TRBJ2-7; tentative D call: TRBD2 (5 bases). V lost 4 bases, J lost 3 bases, and 13 bases lay in between. The CDR3 totals 13 residues. Germline CDR1 reads SQVTM; CDR2 reads ANQGSEA.

The chain couples TRBV30 to TRBJ1-4; TRBD1 is a possible D gene (5 bases). The ends were cut back, 4 bases at V and 5 bases at J, with 11 bases in the middle. The CDR3 covers 13 residues. CDR1 is GTSNPN and CDR2 is SVGIG in the germline V gene (reference sequence). CDR3 residues: CAWTRESNEKLFF. DNA of the CDR3: TGTGCCTGGACCAGGGAATCAAATGAAAAACTGTTTTTT.

The chain combines TRBV28 with TRBJ2-7; 13 bases are a match to TRBD2. Germline CDR1 is MDHEN and CDR2 is SYDVKM. V trimming: 3 bases; J trimming: 0 bases; junction bases outside the gene matches: 5. This CDR3 region has 17 residues. CDR3 region: CASSFPRTSGSSYEQYF. The CDR3 DNA sequence: TGTGCCAGCAGTTTTCCCCGGACTAGCGGGAGCTCCTACGAGCAGTACTTC.

The chain joins TRBV4-2 to TRBJ2-7; D remains unclear. V gave up 0 bases and J gave up 4 bases, with 13 bases separating them. The V gene's germline CDR1 is LGHNA and CDR2 YNFKEQ. This CDR3 has 15 amino acids. The CDR3 region is CASSQDPDQHYEQYF. CDR3 nucleotide sequence: TGTGCCAGCAGCCAAGACCCCGACCAGCATTACGAGCAGTACTTC.

The chain recombines TRBV6-1 with TRBJ2-3, with TRBD2 as a possible D gene (5 bases). Trimming removed 2 bases from V and 4 bases from J, with 10 bases in between. The CDR3 contains 14 residues. Germline CDR1 reads MNHNS; CDR2 reads SASEGT. Here the CDR3 DNA reads TGTGCCAGCAGTGAACGGGGTCTAGCAGATACGCAGTATTTT. As protein: CASSERGLADTQYF.

The chain couples TRBV5-6 to TRBJ2-2, with D possibly being TRBD2 (5 bases). The germline gives CDR1 SGHDT, CDR2 YYEEEE. V shed 1 base and J shed 7 bases, with 8 bases lying between them. The CDR3 extends over 13 amino acids. The CDR3: CASSLTSYGELFF. The CDR3 DNA sequence: TGTGCCAGCAGCTTGACTAGTTACGGGGAGCTGTTTTTT.

The chain employs TRBV2 and TRBJ1-2; TRBD1 agrees at 10 bases. The V gene end was trimmed by 1 base and the J gene end by 5 bases; junction bases not matched to a gene: 10. The CDR3 consists of 17 residues. From germline, CDR1 is SNHLY and CDR2 FYNNEI. CDR3 amino acids: CASSEETGGAGGYGYTF. The CDR3 DNA is TGTGCCAGCAGTGAAGAGACAGGGGGCGCGGGTGGGTATGGCTACACCTTC.

The gene calls are TRBV6-6 and TRBJ2-7; 10 bases are shared with TRBD2. The V segment lost 4 bases and the J segment 2 bases; nucleotides outside the gene matches: 5. The length of the CDR3 is 15 residues. Germline CDR1 reads MNHNY; CDR2 reads SVGAGI (reference sequence). The CDR3 coding sequence is TGTGCCAGCAGTTCTGCTAGCGGGAGTACCTACGAGCAGTACTTC. Translated: CASSSASGSTYEQYF.

The J gene is TRBJ1-1, the V gene TRBV25-1; no definite D call. Germline values: CDR1 MGHDK, CDR2 SYGVNS. The CDR3 has 14 residues. The ends were cut back, 1 base at V and 5 bases at J, with 11 bases in the middle. This chain's CDR3 is CASSEFSGLTEAFF. In nucleotides, the CDR3 is TGTGCCAGCAGTGAATTTTCGGGATTAACTGAAGCTTTCTTT.

The count of this clone is one. This sequence joins TRBV2 and TRBJ1-1, with 8 bases matching TRBD1. V lost 8 bases and J lost 3; bases outside the gene matches: 8. Germline values: CDR1 SNHLY, CDR2 FYNNEI. The CDR3 extends over 14 amino acids. The CDR3 bases are TGTGCCAGCTTTCCAGGGGGCTGGGACACTGAAGCTTTCTTT. Its translation: CASFPGGWDTEAFF.

In this sample, this clone turned up once. This chain links TRBV6-1 with TRBJ1-4; a possible D gene is TRBD1 (6 bases). V lost 3 bases and J lost 8, with 16 bases in between. This CDR3 region has 15 residues. Germline V CDR1 and CDR2: MNHNS, SASEGT. CDR3 in DNA: TGTGCCAGCAGTGAGAGATACAGGGATGGAGAAAAACTGTTTTTT. As protein: CASSERYRDGEKLFF.

The chain joins TRBV2 to TRBJ1-2; D possibly corresponds to TRBD1 (5 bases). V was clipped by 7 bases and J by 2 bases, with 11 bases between them. Germline CDR1 is SNHLY and CDR2 is FYNNEI. The CDR3 covers 13 residues. The CDR3 reads CASMTQGNYGYTF. The CDR3 DNA sequence: TGTGCCAGCATGACCCAGGGAAACTATGGCTACACCTTC.

The chain carries TRBV4-3 and TRBJ1-4; D not resolved. This CDR3 has 14 amino acids. V was trimmed by 4 bases and J by 8 bases, leaving 14 bases between them. Germline V CDR1 and CDR2: LGHNA, YSLEER. The CDR3 region is CASSPRTGEEKLFF. In nucleotides, the CDR3 is TGCGCCAGCAGCCCAAGGACGGGTGAGGAAAAACTGTTTTTT.